This TCR beta chain was identified during a study of OX40 agonist ivuxolimab in advanced cancers. About the investigation overall: Ivuxolimab, which targeted the costimulatory receptor OX40 (CD134), was an agonistic, fully human IgG2 monoclonal antibody. Intravenous ivuxolimab was administered to patients every 2 weeks at six dose levels: 0.01, 0.1, 0.3, 1.5, 3 and 10 mg/kg. Of the roughly 51 patients in dose escalation, about 20 had hepatocellular carcinoma, about 15 had melanoma, 9 had renal cell carcinoma and 9 had head and neck cancer. In the dose-escalation cohort, 75% to 85% of patients were male, and the mean age was 60 years with a range of roughly 23 to 79. Prior anti-PD-1, anti-PD-L1 or anti-CTLA-4 therapy was permitted, and checkpoint inhibitors had been received by roughly two fifths of dose-escalation patients. Three dose-escalation patients achieved partial responses, one with hepatocellular carcinoma and two with cutaneous melanoma. The point of sequencing TCRbeta in the periphery was to test whether ivuxolimab changed TCR sequence diversity and drove clonal T-cell expansion. The paper describes the monotherapy dose-escalation part (N ≈ 52 patients) of the phase I trial of ivuxolimab. What the study reported, not specific to this receptor: After ivuxolimab, expanded clones were on average more numerous among CD8+ T cells than among CD4+ T cells. Clonal expansion of both CD4+ and CD8+ blood T cells was observed from baseline to week 6 at doses 0.1 to 3.0 mg/kg. The antigen specificity of the clonally expanded peripheral T cells was not determined. Low levels of normalized T-cell clonal expansion were also seen in some patients who did not respond. In partial responders in the 0.1-3.0 mg/kg groups, normalized peripheral clonal expansion was found to be among the lowest, especially among CD8+ T cells.

The trial excluded patients who had a history of autoimmune disease or were on systemic immunosuppression. Peripheral blood for TCR sequencing was collected from all dose cohorts at baseline, on cycle 4 day 1, and on cycle 7 day 1. Samples were obtained from an open-label, multicenter, first-in-human phase I dose-escalation trial of ivuxolimab. Adults with locally advanced or metastatic melanoma, renal cell, hepatocellular, or head and neck squamous cell carcinoma were enrolled in the trial. CD4+ and CD8+ T cells were sorted separately from peripheral blood before TCR sequencing. Comments on this clone: Its antigen remains undetermined. Per-nucleotide qualities are absent, and no much larger clonotype sits a single base away.

CDR1 is given as MNHEY and CDR2 as SVGAGI, both from the germline V gene. The CDR3 measures 13 amino acids from cysteine to phenylalanine. The entry retains the CDR3 DNA only, 39 bases that are in frame from base 1. V and J lose 0 bases and 9 bases, and a span of 9 bases separates them. For sequencing of the TCRbeta CDR3 region, genomic DNA was extracted from the sorted cells. The immunoSEQ Assay was used for sequencing of TCRbeta CDR3 regions. TCRdb took this table from immuneACCESS and kept in-frame rearrangements with V and J called. Such tables lack part of the clones; where checked against another copy, unresolved V genes explain under half of the gap, and the rest is unexplained. For this sample the table gives 82,000 or so clones, of which roughly 92% were detected only once. Together, the top ten hold roughly 0.65% of the sample.

The specimen comprised CD4+ or CD8+ T cells sorted from blood, sampled in a trial of the OX40 agonist ivuxolimab. The rearranged segments are TRBV6-5 and TRBJ2-1, with the D gene not clear enough to name. This TCR derives from an adult with an advanced solid tumor such as melanoma, head and neck, liver or kidney cancer. The CDR3 protein is CASSYSTGFEQFF. The nucleotide sequence is given as TGTGCCAGCAGTTACTCGACCGGGTTTGAGCAGTTCTTC.